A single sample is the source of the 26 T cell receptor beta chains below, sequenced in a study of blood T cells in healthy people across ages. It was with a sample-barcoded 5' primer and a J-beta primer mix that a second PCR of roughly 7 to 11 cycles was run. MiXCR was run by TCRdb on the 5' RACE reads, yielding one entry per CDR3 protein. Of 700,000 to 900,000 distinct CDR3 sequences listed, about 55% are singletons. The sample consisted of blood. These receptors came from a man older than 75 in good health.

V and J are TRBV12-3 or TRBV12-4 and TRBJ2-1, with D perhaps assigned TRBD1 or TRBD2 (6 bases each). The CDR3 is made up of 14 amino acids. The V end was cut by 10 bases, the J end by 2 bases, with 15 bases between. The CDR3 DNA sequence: TGTGCCATCGAAGGGGGGCGCGCCTACAATGAGCAGTTCTTC. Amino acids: CAIEGGRAYNEQFF.

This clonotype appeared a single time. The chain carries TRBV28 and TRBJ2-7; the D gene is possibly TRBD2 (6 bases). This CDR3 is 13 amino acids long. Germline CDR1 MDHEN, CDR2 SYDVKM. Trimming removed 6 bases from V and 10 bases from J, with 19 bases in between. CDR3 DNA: TGTGCCAGCAGAGCACCGGGACTGGGTACCCAGTACTTC. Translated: CASRAPGLGTQYF.

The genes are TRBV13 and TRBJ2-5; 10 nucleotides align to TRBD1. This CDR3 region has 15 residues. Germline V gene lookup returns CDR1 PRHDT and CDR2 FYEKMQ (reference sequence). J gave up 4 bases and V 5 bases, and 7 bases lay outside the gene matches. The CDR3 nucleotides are TGTGCCAGCAGCGAGGGACAGGGGCCGGGAGAGACCCAGTACTTC. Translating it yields CASSEGQGPGETQYF. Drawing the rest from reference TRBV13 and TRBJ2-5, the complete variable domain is AAGVIQSPRHLIKEKRETATLKCYPIPRHDTVYWYQQGPGQDPQFLISFYEKMQSDKGSIPDRFSAQQFSDYHSELNMSSLELGDSALYFCASSEGQGPGETQYFGPGTRLLVL.

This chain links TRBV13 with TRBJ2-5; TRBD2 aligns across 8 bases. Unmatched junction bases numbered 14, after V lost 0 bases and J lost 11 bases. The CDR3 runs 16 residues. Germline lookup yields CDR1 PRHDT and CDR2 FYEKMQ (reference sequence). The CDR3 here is CASSLGGLAGSFEQYF. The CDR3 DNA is TGTGCCAGCAGCTTAGGTGGTCTAGCGGGCTCTTTTGAGCAGTACTTC.

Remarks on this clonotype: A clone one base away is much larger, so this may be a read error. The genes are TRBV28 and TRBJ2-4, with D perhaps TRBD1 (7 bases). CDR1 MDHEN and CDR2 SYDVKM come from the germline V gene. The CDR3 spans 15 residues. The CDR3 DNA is TGTGCCAGCAGCCCTTCAGGGGGGAGCAAAAACAGTCAGTACTTC. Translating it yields CASSPSGGSKNSQYF.

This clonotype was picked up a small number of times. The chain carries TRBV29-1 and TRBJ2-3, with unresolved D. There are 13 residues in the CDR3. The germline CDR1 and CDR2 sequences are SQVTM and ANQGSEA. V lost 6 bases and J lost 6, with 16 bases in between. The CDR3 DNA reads TGCAGCGTGGCTCCCTTGGTTGGCGATACGCAGTATTTT. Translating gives CSVAPLVGDTQYF.

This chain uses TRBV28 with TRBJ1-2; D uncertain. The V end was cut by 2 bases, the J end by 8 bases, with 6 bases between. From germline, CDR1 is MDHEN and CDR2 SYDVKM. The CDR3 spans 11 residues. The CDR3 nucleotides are TGTGCCAGCAGTTTACTGGCCGGCTACACCTTC. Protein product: CASSLLAGYTF.

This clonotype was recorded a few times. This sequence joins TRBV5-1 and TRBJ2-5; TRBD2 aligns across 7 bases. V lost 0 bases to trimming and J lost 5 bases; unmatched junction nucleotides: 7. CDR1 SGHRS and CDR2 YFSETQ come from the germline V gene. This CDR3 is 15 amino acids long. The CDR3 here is CASSLVFGREETQYF. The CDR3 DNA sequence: TGCGCCAGCAGCTTGGTCTTCGGGCGGGAGGAGACCCAGTACTTC.

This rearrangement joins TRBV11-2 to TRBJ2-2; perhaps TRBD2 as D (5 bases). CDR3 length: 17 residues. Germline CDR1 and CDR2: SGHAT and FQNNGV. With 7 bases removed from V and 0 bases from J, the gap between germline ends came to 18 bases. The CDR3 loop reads CASTQRRRLTNTGELFF. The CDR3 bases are TGTGCCAGCACTCAAAGAAGGAGGCTAACGAACACCGGGGAGCTGTTTTTT.

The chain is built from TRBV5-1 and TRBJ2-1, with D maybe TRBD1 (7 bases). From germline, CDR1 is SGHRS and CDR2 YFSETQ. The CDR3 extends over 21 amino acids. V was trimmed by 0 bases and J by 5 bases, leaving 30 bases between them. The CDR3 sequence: CASSLAPSDRADAGRDNEQFF. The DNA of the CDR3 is TGCGCCAGCAGCTTGGCCCCCTCCGACAGGGCTGACGCGGGACGGGACAATGAGCAGTTCTTC.

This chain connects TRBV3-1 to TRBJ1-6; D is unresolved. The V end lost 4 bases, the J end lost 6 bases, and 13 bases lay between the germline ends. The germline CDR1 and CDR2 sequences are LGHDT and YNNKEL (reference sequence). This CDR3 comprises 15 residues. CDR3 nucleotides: TGTGCCAGCAGCCCCAAGGGAGGCTTTAATTCACCCCTCCACTTT. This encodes CASSPKGGFNSPLHF.

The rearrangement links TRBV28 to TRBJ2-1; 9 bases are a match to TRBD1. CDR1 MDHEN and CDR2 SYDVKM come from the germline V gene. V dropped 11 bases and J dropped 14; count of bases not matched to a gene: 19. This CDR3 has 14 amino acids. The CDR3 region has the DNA TGTGCCGCGTCCTACGGGACAGGGCCCTCAGGGGAGTTCTTC. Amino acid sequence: CAASYGTGPSGEFF.

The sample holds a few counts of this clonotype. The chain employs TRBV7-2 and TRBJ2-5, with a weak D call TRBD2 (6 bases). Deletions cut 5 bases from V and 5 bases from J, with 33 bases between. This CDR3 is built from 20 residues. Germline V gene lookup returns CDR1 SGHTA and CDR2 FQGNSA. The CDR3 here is CASSIRRGPGSSAQVETQYF. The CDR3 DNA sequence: TGTGCCAGCAGCATCCGAAGGGGCCCTGGTTCTAGCGCCCAGGTGGAGACCCAGTACTTC.

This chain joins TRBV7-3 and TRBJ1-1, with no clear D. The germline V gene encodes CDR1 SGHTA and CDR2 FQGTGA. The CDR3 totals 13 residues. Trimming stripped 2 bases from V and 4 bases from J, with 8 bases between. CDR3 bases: TGTGCCAGCAGCTTACACCCCACCACTGAAGCTTTCTTT. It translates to CASSLHPTTEAFF.

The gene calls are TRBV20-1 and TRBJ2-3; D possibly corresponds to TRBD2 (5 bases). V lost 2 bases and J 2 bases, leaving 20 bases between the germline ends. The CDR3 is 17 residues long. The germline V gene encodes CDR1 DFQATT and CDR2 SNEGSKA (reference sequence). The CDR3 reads CSARNLRGSPSTDTQYF. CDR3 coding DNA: TGCAGTGCTAGAAATCTAAGAGGGAGCCCCTCCACAGATACGCAGTATTTT.

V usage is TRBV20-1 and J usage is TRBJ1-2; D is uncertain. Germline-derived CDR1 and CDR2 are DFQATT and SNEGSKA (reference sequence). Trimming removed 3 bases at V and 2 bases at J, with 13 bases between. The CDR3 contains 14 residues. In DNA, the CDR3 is TGCAGTGCTAGGGGGATCTCAACAAACTATGGCTACACCTTC. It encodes CSARGISTNYGYTF.

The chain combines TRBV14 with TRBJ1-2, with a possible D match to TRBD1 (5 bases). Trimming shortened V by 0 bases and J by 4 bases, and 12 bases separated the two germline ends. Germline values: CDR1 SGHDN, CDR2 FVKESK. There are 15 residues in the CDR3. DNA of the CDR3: TGTGCCAGCAGCCAAGACAAGACAGTAACCTATGGCTACACCTTC. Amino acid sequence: CASSQDKTVTYGYTF.

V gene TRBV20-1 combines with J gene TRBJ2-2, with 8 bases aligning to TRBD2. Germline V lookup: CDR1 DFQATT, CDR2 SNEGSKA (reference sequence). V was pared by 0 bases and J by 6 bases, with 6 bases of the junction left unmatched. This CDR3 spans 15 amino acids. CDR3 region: CSARETGRAPGELFF. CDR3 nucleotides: TGCAGTGCTAGAGAAACCGGGAGGGCCCCCGGGGAGCTGTTTTTT.

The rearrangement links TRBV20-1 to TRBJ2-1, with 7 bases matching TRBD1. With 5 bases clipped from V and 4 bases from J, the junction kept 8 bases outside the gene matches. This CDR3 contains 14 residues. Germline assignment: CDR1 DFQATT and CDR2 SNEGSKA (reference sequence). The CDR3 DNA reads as TGCAGTGCTCCCAAGAGGACAGGTTACAATGAGCAGTTCTTC. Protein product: CSAPKRTGYNEQFF.

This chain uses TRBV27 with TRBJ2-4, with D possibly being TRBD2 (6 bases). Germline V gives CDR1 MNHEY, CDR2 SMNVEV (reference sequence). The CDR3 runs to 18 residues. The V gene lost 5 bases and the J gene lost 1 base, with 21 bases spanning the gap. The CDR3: CASSPTTRLRGAKNIQYF. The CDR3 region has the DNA TGTGCCAGCAGTCCCACTACCAGGCTCCGGGGGGCCAAAAACATTCAGTACTTC.

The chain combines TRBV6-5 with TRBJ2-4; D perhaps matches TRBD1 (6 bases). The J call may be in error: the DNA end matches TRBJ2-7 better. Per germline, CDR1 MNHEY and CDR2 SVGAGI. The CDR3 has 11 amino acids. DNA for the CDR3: TGTGCCAGCAGGCGGACAGACGAGCAGTACTTC. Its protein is CASRRTDEQYF.

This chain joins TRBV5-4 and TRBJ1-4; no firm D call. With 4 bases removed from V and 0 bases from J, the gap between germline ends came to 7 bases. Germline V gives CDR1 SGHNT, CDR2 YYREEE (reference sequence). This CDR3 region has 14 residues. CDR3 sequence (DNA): TGTGCCAGCAGCCGTGAGGCAACTAATGAAAAACTGTTTTTT. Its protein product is CASSREATNEKLFF.

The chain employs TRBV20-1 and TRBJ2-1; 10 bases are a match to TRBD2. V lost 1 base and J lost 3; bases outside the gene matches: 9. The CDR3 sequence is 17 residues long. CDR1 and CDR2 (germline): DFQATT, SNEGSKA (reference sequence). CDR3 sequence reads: CSARVTSGKEGYNEQFF. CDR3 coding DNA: TGCAGTGCTAGAGTCACTAGCGGGAAGGAGGGCTACAATGAGCAGTTCTTC.

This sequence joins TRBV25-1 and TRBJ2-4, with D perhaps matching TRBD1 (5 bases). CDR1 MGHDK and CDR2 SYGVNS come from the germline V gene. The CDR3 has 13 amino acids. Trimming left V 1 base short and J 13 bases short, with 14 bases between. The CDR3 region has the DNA TGTGCCAGCAGTGAATCGAAGGATCGACAGCAGTACTTC. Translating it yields CASSESKDRQQYF.

CDR3 in amino acids: CSAISGSEANEKLFF. As DNA, the CDR3 is TGCAGTGCTATTTCAGGGTCTGAGGCTAATGAAAAACTGTTTTTT. The V and J genes are TRBV20-1 and TRBJ1-4; D is perhaps TRBD1 (5 bases). The CDR3 is 15 amino acids. Looked up from germline, CDR1 is DFQATT and CDR2 is SNEGSKA (reference sequence). V was cut by 4 bases and J by 3 bases, with 15 bases left in between.

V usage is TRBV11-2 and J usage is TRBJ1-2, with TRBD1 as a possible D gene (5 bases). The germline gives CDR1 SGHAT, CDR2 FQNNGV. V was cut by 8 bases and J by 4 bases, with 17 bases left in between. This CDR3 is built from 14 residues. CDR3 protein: CASRPGWGAYGYTF. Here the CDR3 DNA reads TGTGCCAGCCGTCCTGGATGGGGCGCCTATGGCTACACCTTC.